Below, 5 T cell receptor beta chains from the same sample are listed, as sequenced in a study of T cell responses to AZD1222 COVID-19 vaccine (dated by TCRdb to about 2021). The method behind the library was the immunoSEQ multiplex PCR assay. The clones in this table, taken by TCRdb from immuneACCESS, are in-frame only. Not every clone is retained; where verified, under half of the shortfall comes from an unresolved V gene, and the cause of the rest is unknown. Present in this sample are 60,000 to 80,000 clones, over 70% of which were seen just once. Jointly, the top ten make up roughly 50% of the sample. The time point label, read with the paper, signifies: about 28 days (+/-7) after the second vaccine dose. Sequenced material: peripheral blood, taken 28 days after the second AZD1222 dose. These receptors all come from an adult who received the AZD1222 COVID-19 vaccine.

The J gene is TRBJ1-4, the V gene TRBV4-3, with TRBD1 matching 7 bases. The CDR3 length is 15 residues. The V segment lost 2 bases and the J segment 8 bases; nucleotides outside the gene matches: 8. The V gene's germline CDR1 is LGHNA and CDR2 YSLEER. In DNA, the CDR3 is TGCGCCAGCAGCCAAAAGACAGGGCGAGGGGAAAAACTGTTTTTT. Translation gives CASSQKTGRGEKLFF.

This chain links TRBV21-1 with TRBJ1-1. TRBV21-1 is labeled a pseudogene. The CDR3 totals 15 residues. This CDR3 is CASSTRGQMNTEAFF. In DNA, the CDR3 is TGTGCCAGCAGCACCCGAGGTCAGATGAACACTGAAGCTTTCTTT.

The rearrangement joins TRBV7-2 to TRBJ1-2; the D gene is possibly TRBD1 (6 bases). This CDR3 spans 15 amino acids. The germline V gene encodes CDR1 SGHTA and CDR2 FQGNSA. The V end lost 1 base, the J end lost 6 bases, and 15 bases lay between the germline ends. DNA of the CDR3: TGTGCCAGCAGCTTAGAATTGCGGACAGTTAATGGCTACACCTTC. Its protein product is CASSLELRTVNGYTF.

The chain employs TRBV19 and TRBJ1-2; 7 bases are shared with TRBD1. Germline-derived CDR1 and CDR2 are LNHDA and SQIVND (reference sequence). J gave up 8 bases and V 9 bases, and 15 bases lay outside the gene matches. The CDR3 extends over 14 amino acids. This CDR3 reads CASLSRQGFEGYTF. The CDR3 DNA sequence: TGTGCCAGCCTTTCGAGACAGGGATTTGAGGGCTACACCTTC.

The rearrangement joins TRBV5-1 to TRBJ2-5; D not resolved. Trimming cost V 0 bases and J 5 bases, with 11 bases left between them. The CDR3 covers 14 residues. The germline V gene encodes CDR1 SGHRS and CDR2 YFSETQ. The CDR3 reads CASSLAWAAETQYF. The CDR3 DNA sequence: TGCGCCAGCAGCTTGGCCTGGGCGGCGGAGACCCAGTACTTC.